The 21 T cell receptor beta chains listed next were all sequenced from one sample in a study of human T cells and chemical hapten exposure. Time point denoted: patch test 3, about 24 weeks after DPC sensitization. Indicated treatment: therapeutic diphenylcyclopropenone sensitization with weekly scalp DPC. TCRdb ran MiXCR on the RACE reads and lists one entry per CDR3 protein. Of 50,000 to 65,000 distinct CDR3 sequences detected, over 9.5% appear once; the ten largest clones hold about 15%. Sequencing was performed on whole blood, taken in connection with sensitization to the hapten diphenylcyclopropenone (DPC). The receptors stem from a woman in her thirties or forties with alopecia areata. Some clones in this sample may be carry-over from other donors' samples.

This clonotype was observed a handful of times. The genes are TRBV7-2 and TRBJ2-2; D is unresolved. The CDR3 extends over 15 amino acids. From germline, CDR1 is SGHTA and CDR2 FQGNSA. The V and J ends lost 5 bases and 6 bases respectively, with 16 bases between them. This CDR3 is CASSPSGLNAGELFF. The DNA for the CDR3 is TGTGCCAGCAGCCCAAGTGGGCTAAACGCCGGGGAGCTGTTTTTT.

The chain recombines TRBV4-1 with TRBJ2-5, with a tentative D call TRBD2 (5 bases). The V end lost 3 bases, the J end lost 5 bases, and 19 bases lay between the germline ends. Germline CDR1 reads MGHRA; CDR2 reads YSYEKL. This CDR3 contains 16 residues. CDR3 in amino acids: CASSQADFGFGETQYF. In DNA form, the CDR3 reads TGCGCCAGCAGCCAGGCGGACTTCGGGTTCGGGGAGACCCAGTACTTC.

This clonotype was observed a few times. The V and J genes are TRBV28 and TRBJ2-6; the D gene is possibly TRBD1 (6 bases). With 6 bases removed from V and 0 bases from J, the gap between germline ends came to 18 bases. CDR3 length equals 18 residues. From germline, CDR1 is MDHEN and CDR2 SYDVKM. The CDR3, as DNA: TGTGCCAGCAGCCACCGACGACAGGATAGCTCTGGGGCCAACGTCCTGACTTTC. Translating gives CASSHRRQDSSGANVLTF.

This clonotype was picked up many times. The chain couples TRBV4-1 to TRBJ2-5, with a weak D call TRBD2 (6 bases). This CDR3 spans 16 amino acids. Germline CDR1 is MGHRA and CDR2 is YSYEKL. V dropped 1 base and J dropped 0 bases, with 12 bases sitting between them. The DNA for the CDR3 is TGCGCCAGCAGCCAAGGGGTCGCGGGGTACCAAGAGACCCAGTACTTC. Protein product: CASSQGVAGYQETQYF.

The rearrangement links TRBV6-1 to TRBJ1-1; tentatively, D is TRBD1 (6 bases). V was pared by 5 bases and J by 4 bases, with 11 bases between. This CDR3 spans 13 amino acids. Germline CDR1 is MNHNS and CDR2 is SASEGT. The CDR3 region has the DNA TGTGCCAGCAGTCCAGGGGCCGGCACTGAAGCTTTCTTT. This sequence encodes CASSPGAGTEAFF.

CDR3 amino acids: CASSQETGQLNTEAFF. CDR3 nucleotides: TGTGCCAGCAGCCAAGAGACCGGACAGCTGAACACTGAAGCTTTCTTT. This sequence joins TRBV4-2 and TRBJ1-1, with D possibly matching TRBD1 (6 bases). The V and J ends lost 0 bases and 0 bases respectively, with 11 bases between them. CDR1 is LGHNA and CDR2 is YNFKEQ in the germline V gene. The CDR3 is 16 residues long.

This clonotype was seen a handful of times. The rearrangement links TRBV7-3 to TRBJ2-1, with D tentatively TRBD1 (6 bases). CDR3 length equals 13 residues. Trimming left V 6 bases short and J 7 bases short, with 13 bases between. CDR1 and CDR2 from the germline V gene are SGHTA and FQGTGA. The CDR3 is CASSTGWINEQFF. The CDR3 DNA follows: TGTGCCAGCAGTACAGGGTGGATAAATGAGCAGTTCTTC.

This clonotype was counted at least ten times. This chain connects TRBV20-1 to TRBJ1-5, with unresolved D. Trimming stripped 4 bases from V and 3 bases from J, with 13 bases between. The CDR3 is 14 residues long. From germline, CDR1 is DFQATT and CDR2 SNEGSKA (reference sequence). DNA for the CDR3: TGCAGTGCTACGGAGGGCCGGAACAATCAGCCCCAGCATTTT. This sequence encodes CSATEGRNNQPQHF.

This clonotype showed up many times. This chain's CDR3 is CASTLSSTAGELFF. The DNA of the CDR3 is TGTGCCAGCACCCTTTCTAGTACAGCCGGGGAGCTGTTTTTT. This chain links TRBV7-3 with TRBJ2-2, with D unclear. The length of the CDR3 is 14 residues. Germline CDR1 is SGHTA and CDR2 is FQGTGA. V was cut by 7 bases and J by 6 bases, with 15 bases left in between. Filled out from reference TRBV7-3 and TRBJ2-2, the complete variable domain reads GAGVSQTPSNKVTEKGKYVELRCDPISGHTALYWYRQSLGQGPEFLIYFQGTGAADDSGLPNDRFFAVRPEGSVSTLKIQRTERGDSAVYLCASTLSSTAGELFFGEGSRLTVL.

The gene calls are TRBV2 and TRBJ2-3; 7 bases match TRBD1. This CDR3 has 13 amino acids. Germline V gene data show CDR1 as SNHLY and CDR2 as FYNNEI. The ends lost 4 bases at V and 5 bases at J; junction bases unmatched: 3. The CDR3 protein is CASSGGGEDTQYF. The CDR3 coding sequence is TGTGCCAGCAGTGGAGGGGGCGAAGATACGCAGTATTTT.

This clonotype has just a few counts. The chain combines TRBV15 with TRBJ2-3; D remains ambiguous. CDR1 LNHNV and CDR2 YYDKDF come from the germline V gene (reference sequence). The CDR3 has 14 residues. Trimming took 6 bases from V and 1 from J, leaving 11 bases between them. The CDR3 protein is CATSWTPRTDTQYF. CDR3 nucleotide sequence: TGTGCCACCAGTTGGACCCCCCGCACAGATACGCAGTATTTT. The full variable domain, completed using reference TRBV15 and TRBJ2-3, is DAMVIQNPRYQVTQFGKPVTLSCSQTLNHNVMYWYQQKSSQAPKLLFHYYDKDFNNEADTPDNFQSRRPNTSFCFLDIRSPGLGDTAMYLCATSWTPRTDTQYFGPGTRLTVL.

In its sample, this clonotype was seen once. The chain carries TRBV9 and TRBJ1-1, with 10 bases aligning to TRBD1. CDR3 length equals 15 residues. Germline V gene sequence: CDR1 SGDLS, CDR2 YYNGEE. With 3 bases clipped from V and 2 bases from J, the junction kept 4 bases outside the gene matches. The CDR3 is CASSARDRGNTEAFF. CDR3 DNA: TGTGCCAGCAGCGCCAGGGACAGGGGTAACACTGAAGCTTTCTTT.

This clonotype was picked up a small number of times. V is TRBV5-1 and J is TRBJ1-6; TRBD1 agrees at 7 bases. The CDR3 runs 15 residues. V was clipped by 2 bases and J by 5 bases; unmatched bases: 4. Germline loops: CDR1 SGHRS, CDR2 YFSETQ. The CDR3, as DNA: TGCGCCAGCAGCTTCGCCGGACAGGATAATTCACCCCTCCACTTT. Its protein product is CASSFAGQDNSPLHF.

Ten or more counts support this clonotype. V is TRBV29-1 and J is TRBJ2-3, with 7 bases aligning to TRBD2. The CDR3 loop spans 14 amino acids. J lost 5 bases, V lost 7 bases, and 12 bases had no gene match. Germline assignment: CDR1 SQVTM and CDR2 ANQGSEA. Here the CDR3 reads CSGTGTTSGDTQYF. For the CDR3, the DNA is TGCAGCGGGACCGGGACTACCTCTGGAGATACGCAGTATTTT.

At least ten counts were recorded for this clonotype. The CDR3 region has the DNA TGTGCCAGCAGCCAAGGGGCCCCAGAGTTGTACGAGCAGTACTTC. It is translated as CASSQGAPELYEQYF. The chain links TRBV14 to TRBJ2-7, with unresolved D. V was shortened by 1 base and J by 4 bases, with 14 bases between the two germline ends. Germline values: CDR1 SGHDN, CDR2 FVKESK. The CDR3 is made up of 15 amino acids.

The V call is TRBV7-9, the J call TRBJ1-2; 7 bases are a match to TRBD1. In germline, CDR1 is SEHNR, CDR2 FQNEAQ (reference sequence). This CDR3 spans 14 amino acids. The V and J ends lost 3 bases and 4 bases, in that order; junction bases with no gene match: 5. The CDR3, as DNA: TGTGCCAGCAGCTTTCAAAGGGGGCCCTATGGCTACACCTTC. This translates into CASSFQRGPYGYTF.

The chain links TRBV5-1 to TRBJ2-3, with D unresolved. The CDR3 is 12 amino acids. From germline, CDR1 is SGHRS and CDR2 YFSETQ. The V end lost 1 base, the J end lost 4 bases, and 4 bases lay between the germline ends. The CDR3 reads CASSLFADTQYF. The DNA for the CDR3 is TGCGCCAGCAGCTTGTTCGCAGATACGCAGTATTTT.

The sample holds a few counts of this clonotype. This rearrangement joins TRBV7-3 to TRBJ1-2; D possibly corresponds to TRBD1 (5 bases). V lost 5 bases to trimming and J lost 0 bases, with 22 bases between them. Germline CDR1 reads SGHTA; CDR2 reads FQGTGA. This CDR3 spans 18 amino acids. The CDR3 DNA reads as TGTGCCAGCAGCCCGACAGCTCCGGGACCCTTAGCTAACTATGGCTACACCTTC. Protein product: CASSPTAPGPLANYGYTF.

This clonotype was found a few times. The chain has TRBV5-8 and TRBJ2-3, with no clear D. The CDR3 extends over 14 amino acids. V was cut by 4 bases and J by 0 bases, with 9 bases left in between. Germline V gene data show CDR1 as SGHTS and CDR2 as YDEGEE. The CDR3 bases are TGTGCCAGCAGCCCGAGGCCGAGCACAGATACGCAGTATTTT. Protein product: CASSPRPSTDTQYF.

The chain has TRBV28 and TRBJ2-5; D unresolved. Germline V gene sequence: CDR1 MDHEN, CDR2 SYDVKM. V was clipped by 1 base and J by 7 bases, with 4 bases between them. CDR3 length: 11 residues. The CDR3 DNA is TGTGCCAGCAGTTTATCGGTGACCCAGTACTTC. Residues: CASSLSVTQYF.

The table lists this clonotype with a few counts. The V gene is TRBV7-8, the J gene TRBJ2-3; the match to TRBD2 covers 13 bases. Per germline, CDR1 SGHVS and CDR2 FQNEAQ. The CDR3 consists of 16 residues. The V and J ends lost 5 bases and 9 bases, in that order; junction bases with no gene match: 11. CDR3 loop: CASSPTSGGVRETQYF. DNA of the CDR3: TGTGCCAGCAGCCCAACTAGCGGGGGGGTACGCGAGACGCAGTATTTT.